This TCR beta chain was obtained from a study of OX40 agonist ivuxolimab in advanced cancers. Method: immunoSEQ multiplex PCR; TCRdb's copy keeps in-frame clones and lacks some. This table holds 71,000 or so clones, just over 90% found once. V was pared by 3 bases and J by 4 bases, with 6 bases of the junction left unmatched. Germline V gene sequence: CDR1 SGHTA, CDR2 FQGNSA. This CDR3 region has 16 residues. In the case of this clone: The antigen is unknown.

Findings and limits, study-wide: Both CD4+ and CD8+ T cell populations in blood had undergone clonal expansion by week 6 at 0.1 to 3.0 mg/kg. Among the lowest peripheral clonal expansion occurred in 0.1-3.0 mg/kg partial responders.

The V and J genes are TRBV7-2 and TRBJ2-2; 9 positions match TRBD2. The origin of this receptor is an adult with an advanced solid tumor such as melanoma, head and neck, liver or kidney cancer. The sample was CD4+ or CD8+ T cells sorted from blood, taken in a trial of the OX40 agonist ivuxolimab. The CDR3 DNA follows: TGTGCCAGCAGCTTCCACCTAGCGGGGATCACCGGGGAGCTGTTTTTT. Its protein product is CASSFHLAGITGELFF.